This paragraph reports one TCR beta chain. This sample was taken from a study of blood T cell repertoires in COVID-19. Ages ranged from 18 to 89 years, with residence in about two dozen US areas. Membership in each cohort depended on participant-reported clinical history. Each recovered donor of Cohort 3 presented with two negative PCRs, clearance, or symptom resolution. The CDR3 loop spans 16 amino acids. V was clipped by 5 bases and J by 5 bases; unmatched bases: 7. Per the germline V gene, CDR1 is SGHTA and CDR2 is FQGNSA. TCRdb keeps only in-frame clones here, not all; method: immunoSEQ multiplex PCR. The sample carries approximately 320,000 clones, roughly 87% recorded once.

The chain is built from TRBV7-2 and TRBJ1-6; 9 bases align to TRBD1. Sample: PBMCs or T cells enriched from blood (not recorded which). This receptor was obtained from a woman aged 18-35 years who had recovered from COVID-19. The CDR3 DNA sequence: TGTGCCAGCAGCCCCCAACAGGGGGCGCATAATTCACCCCTCCACTTT. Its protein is CASSPQQGAHNSPLHF. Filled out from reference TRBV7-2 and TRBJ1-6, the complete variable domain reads GAGVSQSPSNKVTEKGKDVELRCDPISGHTALYWYRQSLGQGLEFLIYFQGNSAPDKSGLPSDRFSAERTGGSVSTLTIQRTQQEDSAVYLCASSPQQGAHNSPLHFGNGTRLTVT.